These 8 T cell receptor beta chains came from one sample sequenced in a study of neoadjuvant anti-PD-1 for oral cavity cancer. Repertoires were generated with immunoSEQ multiplex PCR, while TCRdb's copy carries only in-frame clones and drops some. Of 17,000 or so clones detected, over 65% appear once; the ten largest clones hold roughly 2.8%. The material was PBMCs, obtained before nivolumab (anti-PD-1) treatment. Receptors were obtained from a person between 35 and 79 years old with oral cavity squamous cell carcinoma.

This clone has only a few counts. The J gene is TRBJ1-5, the V gene TRBV6-1; D remains unclear. Deletions cut 6 bases from V and 0 bases from J, with 6 bases between. The CDR3 is 13 residues long. Germline lookup yields CDR1 MNHNS and CDR2 SASEGT. For the CDR3, the DNA is TGTGCCAGCAGCGGAAATAGCAATCAGCCCCAGCATTTT. Translating gives CASSGNSNQPQHF.

This chain connects TRBV5-1 to TRBJ1-2; 10 bases line up with TRBD1. CDR1 and CDR2 (germline): SGHRS, YFSETQ. This CDR3 contains 15 residues. Germline trimming cut 0 bases from V and 5 bases from J; bases unmatched to any gene: 4. DNA of the CDR3: TGCGCCAGCAGCTTGGCGACAGGGGGCAGGTATGGCTACACCTTC. This codes for CASSLATGGRYGYTF. The whole variable domain, filled in from reference TRBV5-1 and TRBJ1-2, reads KAGVTQTPRYLIKTRGQQVTLSCSPISGHRSVSWYQQTPGQGLQFLFEYFSETQRNKGNFPGRFSGRQFSNSRSEMNVSTLELGDSALYLCASSLATGGRYGYTFGSGTRLTVV.

The V call is TRBV29-1, the J call TRBJ2-3; 8 bases agree with TRBD1. Germline-derived CDR1 and CDR2 are SQVTM and ANQGSEA. The CDR3 has 15 residues. J was trimmed by 4 bases and V by 4 bases; bases with no gene match: 10. The DNA for the CDR3 is TGCAGCGTTGCTCAAAACAGGGGGTCCGCAGATACGCAGTATTTT. Its protein is CSVAQNRGSADTQYF.

The V call is TRBV7-9, the J call TRBJ2-7; D is unclear. From germline, CDR1 is SEHNR and CDR2 FQNEAQ (reference sequence). Between the trimmed V and J ends, which lost 4 bases and 2 bases, there was a span of 6 bases. The CDR3 spans 12 residues. The CDR3 DNA follows: TGTGCCAGCAGCTATACAGCCTACGAGCAGTACTTC. Encoded protein: CASSYTAYEQYF.

J is TRBJ1-4 and V is TRBV28; TRBD1 is a possible D gene (5 bases). The CDR3 spans 14 residues. V lost 6 bases to trimming and J lost 2 bases, with 10 bases between them. Germline V lookup: CDR1 MDHEN, CDR2 SYDVKM. CDR3 nucleotide sequence: TGTGCCAGCAGGCGACAGACGACTAATGAAAAACTGTTTTTT. It encodes CASRRQTTNEKLFF.

This clone was seen more than once but under ten times. The CDR3 sequence is CASSLWRKGTDTQYF. CDR3 bases: TGTGCCAGCAGTTTATGGCGGAAAGGCACAGATACGCAGTATTTT. This sequence joins TRBV27 and TRBJ2-3, with no clear D. The CDR3 has 15 amino acids. With 1 base removed from V and 1 base from J, the gap between germline ends came to 9 bases. Germline assignment: CDR1 MNHEY and CDR2 SMNVEV (reference sequence).

The chain is built from TRBV5-1 and TRBJ2-4; 7 bases match TRBD1. V was pared by 4 bases and J by 7 bases, with 14 bases of the junction left unmatched. The CDR3 covers 16 residues. Germline assignment: CDR1 SGHRS and CDR2 YFSETQ. CDR3 in amino acids: CASSLGTASTWNIQYF. CDR3 bases: TGCGCCAGCAGCCTCGGGACAGCGAGCACTTGGAACATTCAGTACTTC.

The chain couples TRBV4-2 to TRBJ1-5; tentatively, D is TRBD1 (5 bases). This CDR3 comprises 15 residues. The germline gives CDR1 LGHNA, CDR2 YNFKEQ. Trimming took off 0 bases at V and 4 bases at J, with 10 bases between the two ends. CDR3 sequence (DNA): TGTGCCAGCAGCCAAGATTGGGCAGGGAATCAGCCCCAGCATTTT. This sequence encodes CASSQDWAGNQPQHF.